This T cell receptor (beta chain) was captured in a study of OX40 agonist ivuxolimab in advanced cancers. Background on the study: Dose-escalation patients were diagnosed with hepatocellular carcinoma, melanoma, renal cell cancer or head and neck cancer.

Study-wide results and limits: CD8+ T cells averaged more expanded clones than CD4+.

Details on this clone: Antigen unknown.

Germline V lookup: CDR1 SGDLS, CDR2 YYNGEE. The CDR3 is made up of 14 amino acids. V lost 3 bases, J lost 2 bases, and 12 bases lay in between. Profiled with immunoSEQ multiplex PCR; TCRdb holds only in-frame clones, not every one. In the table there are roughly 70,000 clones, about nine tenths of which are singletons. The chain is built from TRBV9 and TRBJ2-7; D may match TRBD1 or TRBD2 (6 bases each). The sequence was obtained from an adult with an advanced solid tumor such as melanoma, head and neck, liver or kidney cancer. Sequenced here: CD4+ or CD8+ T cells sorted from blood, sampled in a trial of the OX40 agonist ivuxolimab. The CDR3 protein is CASSARDMAYEQYF. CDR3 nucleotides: TGTGCCAGCAGCGCGCGGGACATGGCCTACGAGCAGTACTTC.